Listed below are T cell receptor beta chains from one sample, sequenced in a study of regulatory dendritic cells for organ transplantation. Assay used: immunoSEQ multiplex PCR; TCRdb lists only in-frame clones, some missing. This table has 21,000 or so clones, roughly 69% appearing once. The specimen sequenced was memory CD4+ T cells from blood. Receptors were obtained from a human donor in good health. The CDR3 runs from the conserved cysteine through the conserved F or W. The D gene is left open where the match is weak. The size of a clone is reported for some rows only, either as once, few or many, or as a class for expanded clones.

TRBD2,TRBV4-1,TRBJ2-3,NA,TGCGCCAGCAGCCGCCGACTAGCGGGGGGGCCAGGTCGCACAGATACGCAGTATTTT,CASSRRLAGGPGRTDTQYF
NA,TRBV9,TRBJ2-6,NA,TGTGCCAGCAGCGTGGGGAGCTCTGGGGCCAACGTCCTGACTTTC,CASSVGSSGANVLTF
NA,TRBV15,TRBJ1-2,NA,TGTGCCACCAGCAGACAGGGCCCCTATGGCTACACCTTC,CATSRQGPYGYTF
NA,TRBV7-2,TRBJ2-7,few,TGTGCCAGCAGCTTCCGGGTCCAGACGAACGAGCAGTACTTC,CASSFRVQTNEQYF
TRBD2,TRBV7-8,TRBJ2-4,NA,TGTGCCAGCTCCATTAATGCGGGGAGGGACATTCAGTACTTC,CASSINAGRDIQYF
NA,TRBV5-1,TRBJ1-5,NA,TGCGCCAGCAGCTTGTTTGGGGGGTACAATCAGCCCCAGCATTTT,CASSLFGGYNQPQHF
NA,TRBV27,TRBJ1-1,NA,TGTGCCAGCCGGTCCTCCCACGGCAGGGGAGGGACTGAAGCTTTCTTT,CASRSSHGRGGTEAFF
NA,TRBV5-4,TRBJ2-3,few,TGTGCCAGCAGCTTGGGTCTAGACACAGATACGCAGTATTTT,CASSLGLDTDTQYF
TRBD1,TRBV4-3,TRBJ1-2,few,TGCGCCAGCAGCCCCGGACAGGGGGCGCTTGGTGGCTACACCTTC,CASSPGQGALGGYTF
NA,TRBV2,TRBJ1-6,NA,TGTGCCAGCAGTGAAGGGGTGGGCCATTATTCACCCCTCCACTTT,CASSEGVGHYSPLHF
TRBD2,TRBV19,TRBJ2-7,NA,TGTGCCAGTAGTTCAGCGGGACTCTACTACGAGCAGTACTTC,CASSSAGLYYEQYF
TRBD1,TRBV6-5,TRBJ2-7,NA,TGTGCCAGCAGTCCTAGGACAGGGGCCTACGAGCAGTACTTC,CASSPRTGAYEQYF
NA,TRBV7-2,TRBJ2-7,few,TGTGCCAGCAGCTTAGACGGGGGCTCCTACGAGCAGTACTTC,CASSLDGGSYEQYF
NA,TRBV9,TRBJ2-3,NA,TGTGCCAGCAGCCCGGACAGCGCTTGGGGTCTCACAGATACGCAGTATTTT,CASSPDSAWGLTDTQYF
TRBD1,TRBV27,TRBJ1-6,few,TGTGCCAGCAGGCGAACAGGGGAGGATTCACCCCTCCACTTT,CASRRTGEDSPLHF
NA,TRBV2,TRBJ1-5,NA,TGTGCCAGCAGTGCACAGGGCAATAGCAATCAGCCCCAGCATTTT,CASSAQGNSNQPQHF
NA,TRBV15,TRBJ2-2,NA,TGTGCCACCAGCAGAGATAATGACCTAAGGCGGGACACCGGGGAGCTGTTTTTT,CATSRDNDLRRDTGELFF
NA,TRBV10-3,TRBJ2-1,NA,TGTGCCATCAAAACAGAGAACAATTACAATGAGCAGTTCTTC,CAIKTENNYNEQFF
NA,TRBV29-1,TRBJ2-1,NA,TGCAGCGTCACCGGGGGAGGCAATGAGCAGTTCTTC,CSVTGGGNEQFF
TRBD1,TRBV7-9,TRBJ2-3,once,TGTGCCAGCAGCTTAGGGCGGCAGGGGGCAGGAGATACGCAGTATTTT,CASSLGRQGAGDTQYF
TRBD1,TRBV11-2,TRBJ2-1,few,TGTGCCAGCAGTACCTCGGGACAGGGGGCATATGAGCAGTTCTTC,CASSTSGQGAYEQFF
NA,TRBV11-2,TRBJ1-1,NA,TGTGCCAGCAGCTTAAGCGGGGGTAGCACTGAAGCTTTCTTT,CASSLSGGSTEAFF
NA,TRBV2,TRBJ2-7,NA,TGTGCCAGCAGTGTTCGACGGGACTACGAGCAGTACTTC,CASSVRRDYEQYF
TRBD1,TRBV6-1,TRBJ1-2,NA,TGTGCCACCCTACCATGGACAGGAGGGAACATCCACACCTTC,CATLPWTGGNIHTF